The clone carrying this TCR beta chain showed up just a few times. The antigen remains unidentified. In germline, CDR1 is MGHRA, CDR2 YSYEKL. The CDR3 loop spans 17 amino acids. V was clipped by 2 bases and J by 6 bases; unmatched bases: 10. The sample belongs to a study of cytomegalovirus exposure and HLA in healthy donors. Study-level findings and limits: In a later analysis, several top co-occurrence clusters appeared linked to parvovirus B19, influenza, CMV and Epstein-Barr virus. Sequencing depth across donors, presence/absence analyses assumed, was roughly uniform.

PCR primers comprised 60 Vbeta and 13 Jbeta primers. Some clones are missing from TCRdb's copy, which holds only in-frame ones; the method was immunoSEQ multiplex PCR. The table shows 150,000 to 200,000 clones, with roughly 71% occurring only once. This sequence joins TRBV4-1 and TRBJ2-1, with TRBD2 matching over 10 bases. The sequenced sample consisted of PBMCs. This clonotype originated in a woman between 50 and 59 years old in good health and CMV-seropositive. The chain's CDR3 is CASSQIRSGLAFNEQFF. CDR3 sequence (DNA): TGCGCCAGCAGCCAAATCCGCTCGGGACTAGCGTTCAATGAGCAGTTCTTC.